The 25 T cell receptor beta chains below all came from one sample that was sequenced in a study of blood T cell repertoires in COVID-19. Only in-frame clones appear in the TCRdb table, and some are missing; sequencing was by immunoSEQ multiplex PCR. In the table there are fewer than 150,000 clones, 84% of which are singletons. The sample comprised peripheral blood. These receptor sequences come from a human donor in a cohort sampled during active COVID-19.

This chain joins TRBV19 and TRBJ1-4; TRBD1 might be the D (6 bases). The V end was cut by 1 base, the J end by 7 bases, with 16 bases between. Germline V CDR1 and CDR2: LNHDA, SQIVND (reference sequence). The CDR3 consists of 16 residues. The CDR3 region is CASSIVSRGGGEKLFF. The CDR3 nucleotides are TGTGCCAGTAGTATAGTTTCCAGGGGTGGAGGTGAAAAACTGTTTTTT. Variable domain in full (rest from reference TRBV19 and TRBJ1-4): DGGITQSPKYLFRKEGQNVTLSCEQNLNHDAMYWYRQDPGQGLRLIYYSQIVNDFQKGDIAEGYSVSREKKESFPLTVTSAQKNPTAFYLCASSIVSRGGGEKLFFGSGTQLSVL.

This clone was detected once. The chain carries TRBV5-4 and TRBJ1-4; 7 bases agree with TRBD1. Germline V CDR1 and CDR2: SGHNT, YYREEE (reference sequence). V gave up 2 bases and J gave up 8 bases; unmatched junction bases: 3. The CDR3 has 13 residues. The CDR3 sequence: CASSFRGQEKLFF. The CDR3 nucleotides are TGTGCCAGCAGCTTTAGGGGGCAGGAAAAACTGTTTTTT.

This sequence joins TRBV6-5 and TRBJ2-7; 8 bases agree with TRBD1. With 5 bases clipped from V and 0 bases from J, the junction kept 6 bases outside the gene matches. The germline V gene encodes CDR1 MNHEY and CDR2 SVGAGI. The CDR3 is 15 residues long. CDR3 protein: CASSPRQGFSYEQYF. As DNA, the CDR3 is TGTGCCAGCAGTCCTCGACAGGGGTTCTCCTACGAGCAGTACTTC.

The chain's CDR3 is CASSPSGIRGDTQYF. The CDR3 nucleotides are TGTGCCAGCAGCCCTTCAGGGATCCGGGGGGATACGCAGTATTTT. The gene calls are TRBV3-1 (or the pseudogene TRBV3-2) and TRBJ2-3; D perhaps matches TRBD2 (6 bases). Trimming took off 4 bases at V and 6 bases at J, with 17 bases between the two ends. The CDR3 length is 15 residues. The germline CDR1 and CDR2 sequences are LGHDT and YNNKEL (reference sequence).

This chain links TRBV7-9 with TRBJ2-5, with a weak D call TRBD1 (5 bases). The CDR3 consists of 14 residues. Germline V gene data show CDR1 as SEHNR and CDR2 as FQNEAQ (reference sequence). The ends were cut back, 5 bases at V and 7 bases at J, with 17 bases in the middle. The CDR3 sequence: CASSPSGRDGTQYF. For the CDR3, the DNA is TGTGCCAGCAGCCCGTCCGGCAGGGATGGGACCCAGTACTTC. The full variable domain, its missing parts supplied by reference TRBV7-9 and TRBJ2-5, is DTGVSQNPRHKITKRGQNVTFRCDPISEHNRLYWYRQTLGQGPEFLTYFQNEAQLEKSRLLSDRFSAERPKGSFSTLEIQRTEQGDSAMYLCASSPSGRDGTQYFGPGTRLLVL.

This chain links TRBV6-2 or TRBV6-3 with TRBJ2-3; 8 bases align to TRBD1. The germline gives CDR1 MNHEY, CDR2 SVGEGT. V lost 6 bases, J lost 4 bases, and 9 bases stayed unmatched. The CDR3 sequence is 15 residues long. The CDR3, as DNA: TGTGCCAGCAGCCTCGGACAGGGTAACCCAGATACGCAGTATTTT. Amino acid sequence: CASSLGQGNPDTQYF.

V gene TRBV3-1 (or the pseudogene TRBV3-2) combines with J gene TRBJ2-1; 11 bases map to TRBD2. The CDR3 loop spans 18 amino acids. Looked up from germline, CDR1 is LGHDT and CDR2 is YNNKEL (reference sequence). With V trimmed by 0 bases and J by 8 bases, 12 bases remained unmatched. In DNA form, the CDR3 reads TGTGCCAGCAGCCAAGATAGGCCTAGCGGGGGGACAAGGGATGAGCAGTTCTTC. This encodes CASSQDRPSGGTRDEQFF.

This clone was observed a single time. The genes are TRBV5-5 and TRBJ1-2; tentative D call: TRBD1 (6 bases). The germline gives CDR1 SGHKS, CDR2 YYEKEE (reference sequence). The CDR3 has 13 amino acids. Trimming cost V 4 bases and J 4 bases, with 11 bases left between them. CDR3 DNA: TGTGCCAGCAGCACACAGGGATCCTATGGCTACACCTTC. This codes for CASSTQGSYGYTF.

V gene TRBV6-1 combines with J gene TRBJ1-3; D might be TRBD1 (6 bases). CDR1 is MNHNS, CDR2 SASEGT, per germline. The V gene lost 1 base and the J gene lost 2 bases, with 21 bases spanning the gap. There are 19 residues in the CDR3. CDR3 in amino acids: CASSEESGGPGAAGNTIYF. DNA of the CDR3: TGTGCCAGCAGTGAAGAGAGCGGGGGGCCAGGTGCGGCTGGAAACACCATATATTTT.

CDR3 loop: CASSVGSGGTSYNEQFF. Written as DNA, the CDR3 is TGTGCCAGCAGCGTAGGGAGCGGGGGAACCTCCTACAATGAGCAGTTCTTC. V is TRBV9 and J is TRBJ2-1; 8 nucleotides line up with TRBD2. This CDR3 comprises 17 residues. V shed 0 bases and J 0 bases; nucleotides not matched to a gene: 5. Germline CDR1 reads SGDLS; CDR2 reads YYNGEE.

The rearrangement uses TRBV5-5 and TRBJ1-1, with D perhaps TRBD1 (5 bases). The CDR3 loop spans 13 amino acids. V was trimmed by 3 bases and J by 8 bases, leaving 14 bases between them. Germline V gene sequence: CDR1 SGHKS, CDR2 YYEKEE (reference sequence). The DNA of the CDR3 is TGTGCCAGCAGCTCGGAGGGGTGGCGAGAAGCTTTCTTT. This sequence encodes CASSSEGWREAFF. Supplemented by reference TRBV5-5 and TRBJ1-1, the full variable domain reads DAGVTQSPTHLIKTRGQQVTLRCSPISGHKSVSWYQQVLGQGPQFIFQYYEKEERGRGNFPDRFSARQFPNYSSELNVNALLLGDSALYLCASSSEGWREAFFGQGTRLTVV.

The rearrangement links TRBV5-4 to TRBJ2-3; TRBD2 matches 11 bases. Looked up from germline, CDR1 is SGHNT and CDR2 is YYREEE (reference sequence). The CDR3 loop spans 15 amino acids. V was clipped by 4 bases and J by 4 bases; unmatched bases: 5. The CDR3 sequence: CASSLRLAGSDTQYF. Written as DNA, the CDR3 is TGTGCCAGCAGCCTAAGACTAGCGGGGTCAGATACGCAGTATTTT.

CDR3 nucleotides: TGCAGCGTCCTACAGGGGGGAACCACTGAAGCTTTCTTT. Protein sequence: CSVLQGGTTEAFF. The chain is built from TRBV29-1 and TRBJ1-1, with 8 bases identical to TRBD1. With V trimmed by 6 bases and J by 4 bases, 7 bases remained unmatched. This CDR3 is built from 13 residues. Looked up from germline, CDR1 is SQVTM and CDR2 is ANQGSEA.

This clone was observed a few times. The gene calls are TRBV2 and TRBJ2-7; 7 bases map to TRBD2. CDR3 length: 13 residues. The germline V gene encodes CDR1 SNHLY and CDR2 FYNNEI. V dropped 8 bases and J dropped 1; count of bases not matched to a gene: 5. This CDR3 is CASVGGGSYEQYF. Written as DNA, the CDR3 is TGTGCCAGCGTTGGGGGGGGATCCTACGAGCAGTACTTC.

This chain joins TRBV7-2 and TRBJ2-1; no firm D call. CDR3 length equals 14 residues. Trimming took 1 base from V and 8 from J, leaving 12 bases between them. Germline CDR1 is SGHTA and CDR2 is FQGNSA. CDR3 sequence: CASSLESARHEQFF. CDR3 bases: TGTGCCAGCAGCTTAGAATCGGCTAGACATGAGCAGTTCTTC.

The CDR3 bases are TGTGCCAGCAGATCCACAGGGGGTAACTATGGCTACACCTTC. The encoded protein is CASRSTGGNYGYTF. The chain employs TRBV6-5 and TRBJ1-2, with 8 nucleotides matching TRBD1. With V trimmed by 6 bases and J by 1 base, 4 bases remained unmatched. The CDR3 is made up of 14 amino acids. Germline lookup yields CDR1 MNHEY and CDR2 SVGAGI.

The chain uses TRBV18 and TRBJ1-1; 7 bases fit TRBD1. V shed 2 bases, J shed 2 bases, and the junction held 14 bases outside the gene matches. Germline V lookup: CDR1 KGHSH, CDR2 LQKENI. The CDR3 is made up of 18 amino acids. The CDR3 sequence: CASSPGTVGGSLNTEAFF. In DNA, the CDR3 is TGTGCCAGCTCACCAGGGACAGTTGGGGGCTCACTTAACACTGAAGCTTTCTTT.

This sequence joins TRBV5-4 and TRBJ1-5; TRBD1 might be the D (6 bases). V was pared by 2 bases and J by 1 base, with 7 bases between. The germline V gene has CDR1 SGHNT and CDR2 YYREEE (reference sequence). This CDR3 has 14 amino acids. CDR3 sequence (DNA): TGTGCCAGCAGCTTACAGGGAAGCAATCAGCCCCAGCATTTT. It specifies CASSLQGSNQPQHF.

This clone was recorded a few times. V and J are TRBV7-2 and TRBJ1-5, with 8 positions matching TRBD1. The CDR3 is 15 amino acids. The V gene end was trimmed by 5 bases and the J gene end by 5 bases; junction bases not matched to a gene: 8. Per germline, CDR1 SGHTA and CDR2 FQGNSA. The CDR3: CASSPWGQVDQPQHF. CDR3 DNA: TGTGCCAGCAGCCCGTGGGGACAGGTCGATCAGCCCCAGCATTTT.

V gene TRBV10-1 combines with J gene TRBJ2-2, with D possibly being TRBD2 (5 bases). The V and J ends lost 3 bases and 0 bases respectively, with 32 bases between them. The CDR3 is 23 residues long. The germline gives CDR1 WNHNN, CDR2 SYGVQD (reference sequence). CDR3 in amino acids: CASSDMGFSPRVPFGPNTGELFF. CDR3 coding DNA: TGCGCCAGCAGTGATATGGGGTTTAGCCCGCGGGTCCCCTTCGGCCCGAACACCGGGGAGCTGTTTTTT.

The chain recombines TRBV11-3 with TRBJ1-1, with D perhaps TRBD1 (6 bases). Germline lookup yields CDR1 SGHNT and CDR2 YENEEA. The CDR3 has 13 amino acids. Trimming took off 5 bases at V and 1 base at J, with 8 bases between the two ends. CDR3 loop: CASSRQENTEAFF. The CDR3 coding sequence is TGTGCCAGCAGCCGACAGGAGAACACTGAAGCTTTCTTT. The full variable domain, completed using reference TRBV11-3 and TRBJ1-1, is EAGVVQSPRYKIIEKKQPVAFWCNPISGHNTLYWYLQNLGQGPELLIRYENEEAVDDSQLPKDRFSAERLKGVDSTLKIQPAELGDSAVYLCASSRQENTEAFFGQGTRLTVV.

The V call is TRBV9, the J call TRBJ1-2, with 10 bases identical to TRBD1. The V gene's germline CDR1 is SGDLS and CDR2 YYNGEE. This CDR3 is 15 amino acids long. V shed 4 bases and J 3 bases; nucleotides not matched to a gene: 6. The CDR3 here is CASSSTGGGDYGYTF. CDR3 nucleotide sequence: TGTGCCAGCAGCTCGACAGGGGGCGGAGACTATGGCTACACCTTC.

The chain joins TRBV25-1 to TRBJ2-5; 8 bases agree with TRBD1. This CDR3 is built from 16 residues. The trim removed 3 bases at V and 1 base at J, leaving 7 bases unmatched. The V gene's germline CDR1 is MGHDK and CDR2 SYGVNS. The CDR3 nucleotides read TGTGCCAGCAGTGAGTCCGACAGGGGCGGCCAAGAGACCCAGTACTTC. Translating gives CASSESDRGGQETQYF.

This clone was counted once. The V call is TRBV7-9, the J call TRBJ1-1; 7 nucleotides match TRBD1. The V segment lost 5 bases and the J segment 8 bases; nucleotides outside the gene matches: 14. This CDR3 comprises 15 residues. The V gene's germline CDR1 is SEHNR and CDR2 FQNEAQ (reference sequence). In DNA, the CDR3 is TGTGCCAGCAGCCCCCCCCGGACAGGCCATTGGGAAGCTTTCTTT. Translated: CASSPPRTGHWEAFF.

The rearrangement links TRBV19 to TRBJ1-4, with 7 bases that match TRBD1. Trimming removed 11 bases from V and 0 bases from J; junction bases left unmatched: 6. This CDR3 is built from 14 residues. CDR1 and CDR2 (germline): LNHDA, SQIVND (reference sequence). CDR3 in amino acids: CASGGPATNEKLFF. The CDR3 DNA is TGTGCCTCAGGGGGGCCTGCAACTAATGAAAAACTGTTTTTT.